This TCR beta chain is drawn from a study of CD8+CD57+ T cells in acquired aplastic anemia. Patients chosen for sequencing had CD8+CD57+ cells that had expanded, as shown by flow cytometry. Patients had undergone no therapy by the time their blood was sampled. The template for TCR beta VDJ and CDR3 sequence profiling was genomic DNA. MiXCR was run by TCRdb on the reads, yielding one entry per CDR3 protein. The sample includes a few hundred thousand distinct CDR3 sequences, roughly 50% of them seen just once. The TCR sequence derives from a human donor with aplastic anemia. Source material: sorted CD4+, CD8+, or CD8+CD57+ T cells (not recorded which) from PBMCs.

The CDR3 here is CASSLPSGDRQETQYF. CDR3 DNA: TGTGCCAGCAGCTTACCTAGCGGGGACAGGCAAGAGACCCAGTACTTC. J is TRBJ2-5 and V is TRBV7-2; TRBD2 is a possible D gene (9 bases). V was pared by 2 bases and J by 2 bases, with 15 bases between. CDR1 and CDR2 (germline): SGHTA, FQGNSA. The CDR3 has 16 amino acids.